This T cell receptor beta chain is drawn from a study of blood T cell repertoires in COVID-19. The wider study: Researchers got acute and convalescent COVID-19 samples from the United States, Italy and Spain. T cells, B-cell-depleted T cells, or PBMCs provided the cDNA or gDNA that served as material.

The germline gives CDR1 MRHNA, CDR2 SNTAGT. The CDR3 loop spans 15 amino acids. J gave up 4 bases and V 5 bases, and 6 bases lay outside the gene matches. Produced via immunoSEQ multiplex PCR; TCRdb's table is partial and in-frame only. The sample shows 150,000 to 200,000 clones, approximately 86% of them seen only once. The chain couples TRBV6-4 to TRBJ2-2; 8 positions agree with TRBD1. This TCR was recovered from an older man with active or convalescent COVID-19. What was sequenced was peripheral blood. In DNA form, the CDR3 reads TGTGCCAGCAGTCAGGGGGCGCTTGGCACCGGGGAGCTGTTTTTT. This encodes CASSQGALGTGELFF.